This T cell receptor (beta chain) was identified during a study of cytomegalovirus exposure and HLA in healthy donors (dated by TCRdb to the late 2010s). General notes on the study: According to an earlier analysis of around 600 of the donors, 200 million or so T cells yielded 90 million to 130 million unique TCR beta sequences and 276 Gb of sequence data. An early release that covered approximately 600 HLA-typed donors contained approximately 320 gigabases of sequencing data and some 87 million unique TCR sequences. Of the 398 genotyped donors, roughly 76% were placed in the genetic ancestry cluster associated with self-reported Caucasian donors. The study was designed to test whether signatures of past pathogen exposure could be identified by cataloging public T cell receptors. The study used immunosequencing to profile the T cell repertoires of under 700 subjects and linked those repertoires to cytomegalovirus serostatus. Along with the roughly 670-subject first cohort, a separate validation cohort of 120 different subjects was used. To predict cytomegalovirus infection status, the study brought together high-throughput TCR immunosequencing, statistical association of individual TCRs with disease status, and machine learning. In a later analysis, previously published TCR beta repertoires from 666 donors were re-analyzed and high-resolution HLA genotyping was added so that TCR occurrence patterns could be studied. Rather than drawing on any new phenotypic data, the later analysis identified candidate immune exposures from TCR beta sequences and the way those sequences occurred across donors. To decide whether each TCR beta V gene segment behaved as functional or pseudogenic, an earlier analysis of several hundred of the donors relied on high-throughput TCR beta sequencing. Donor age, sex, ethnicity and CMV serostatus were compiled alongside the repertoire data. In a later genetic analysis, genome-wide SNP genotypes for about three fifths of the roughly 670 donors were used, and that subset was treated as a discovery cohort. Every discovery cohort repertoire had been produced on one sequencing platform. HLA typing included class I and class II loci at four-digit resolution. Typing coverage differed by locus: A, B, C, DRB1 and DQB1 were typed in about 620-640 donors, DQA1 in 522, DPA1 in 600 to 610, and DPB1 in just under 490. Roughly five DR-DQ haplotypes were handled as single units for association and clustering, since linkage in the cohort was strong. Among 350 to 400 genotyped donors of the cohort, an average of around 240,000 unique TCR beta nucleotide sequences were sequenced per donor, roughly 20% of them non-productive.

The research as a whole found: The cohort was sequenced for TCR beta chains only, and without alpha or paired-chain data the features that could be detected were limited. When HLA alleles, especially DR and DQ, strongly co-occurred, TCR associations were difficult to assign to individual alleles. Several of the top co-occurrence clusters appeared to be linked to parvovirus B19, influenza, CMV and Epstein-Barr virus, according to a later analysis. According to a later genetic analysis, donors in an Asian-associated ancestry cluster had fewer N-insertions in productive TCRs than the approximately 650-donor mean. Because HLA typing was unavailable for some donors at each locus, only the typed subset was used in association tests. An earlier analysis of some 590 of the donors showed that most TCR beta V segments appeared in productive rearrangements either about 87% or about 30% of the time, which broadly matched IMGT annotations. Correlated functional status among segregating V segments might be attributable to linkage disequilibrium, but an unknown experimental factor could not be ruled out. In both the original and validation cohorts, the classifier was reported to diagnose cytomegalovirus status with high specificity and sensitivity. Most TCR sequences were observed very rarely across donors, whereas some public TCRs were present in many individuals. A later analysis found that HLA-associated TCR beta chains were more clonally expanded and had lower generation probabilities than equally common non-associated chains. A later analysis found that most CMV-associated TCR beta chains appeared HLA-restricted, with HLA associations seemingly driven largely by CMV exposure. The sequencing pipeline was judged likely to have produced a cluster of highly shared sequence variants as a technical artifact. In a later genetic analysis, a missense DCLRE1C variant was associated with V-gene and J-gene trimming of TCR beta chains, and the association was replicated in an independent cohort. The authors suggested that the approach could potentially be extended to other disease states and immunological phenotypes. Because counts were too low, seventeen rarely observed V segments, including chromosome 9 orphons, were excluded from the earlier analysis of 587 of the donors. A further reported finding was that TCR beta sequences accurately predicted the HLA-A and HLA-B alleles for most subjects in the first cohort. In the study, 164 TCR beta chains were listed as associated with cytomegalovirus. In a later analysis, TCR association rates were found to vary across HLA loci, with the most associated TCRs seen for DRB1 alleles and the fewest for HLA-C alleles. CMV serostatus was the only immune exposure information available for the cohort. Roughly uniform sequencing depth across donors was assumed in presence/absence analyses, although this assumption may not hold. A later analysis associated about 17,000 TCR beta sequences with specific HLA alleles at a false discovery rate of 0.05. Some IMGT-functional V segments, including TRBV6-2 and TRBV6-3, could not be distinguished by the 87-base-pair reads and were therefore excluded. In vitro tests confirmed that a few of the cytomegalovirus-associated TCR beta chains recognize cytomegalovirus antigens.

Library method: the immunoSEQ multiplex PCR assay. A mixture of 60 forward primers for TCR Vbeta segments and 13 reverse primers for TCR Jbeta segments was used in the multiplex PCR. The CDR3 region of rearranged TCR beta genes was amplified from genomic DNA with a multiplex PCR assay. The amplified TCR beta libraries were sequenced on the Illumina HiSeq System as 87-base-pair reads. In the source study's methods: In a later analysis, 80 million or so unique TCR beta chains were counted across the 500 to 850 repertoires, and roughly 11 million of these chains were shared by at least two donors. Raw reads were error-corrected and collapsed into unique sequences with a nearest-neighbor algorithm that merged closely related sequences to remove PCR and sequencing errors. To assign V, D and J gene segments, CDR3 sequences were aligned to IMGT reference sequences. For a sequence to be retained, a match of at least six nucleotides was required to both a V gene segment and a J gene segment. A rearrangement counted as productive if the CDR3 had no stop codons and remained in frame with V and J, and every other rearrangement counted as non-productive. CDR3 was defined by IMGT convention, running from the second conserved V-encoded cysteine to the conserved J-encoded phenylalanine. The earlier analysis of about 610 of the donors excluded any sequence lacking an unambiguous match to a single V gene segment. An earlier analysis of several hundred of the donors called V segments functional above 56.7% productive rearrangements and segregating when the between-donor standard deviation exceeded 5%. A statistical classification framework was built for diagnosing cytomegalovirus status from the catalog of TCR beta chain sequences. V and J gene assignment, in a later analysis, came from comparing TCR nucleotide sequences with IMGT/GENE-DB human TR gene sequences. A later analysis assigned CDR3 sequences and most-parsimonious VDJ recombination scenarios with the TCRdist pipeline. In a later analysis, each TCR beta chain was defined by its CDR3 amino acid sequence together with its V-gene family, and reads lacking a unique V-gene family were excluded. As a way to deal with suspected cross-contamination and a sequencing artifact, a later analysis dropped approximately 570 nucleotide sequences that were highly shared and had low generation probability. In a later analysis, a clonal expansion index was calculated for each public chain from normalized within-repertoire ranks of inferred template counts. Generation probabilities in a later analysis came from a VDJ recombination model fitted to out-of-frame rearrangements, and those results were checked against IGoR. Hypergeometric tests were used in a later analysis to score TCR-TCR, TCR-HLA and TCR-CMV co-occurrence, with a repertoire-size bias correction applied to the TCR pairs. To estimate false discovery rates, a later analysis permuted the HLA or CMV assignments 20 times. In a later analysis, co-occurring TCRs were grouped with DBSCAN, and TCRdist sequence similarity was added when clustering was performed within HLA-allele-positive subsets. Repertoires with fewer than 30,000 or more than 120,000 public chains, plus five repertoires with anomalous nucleotide sharing, were excluded from co-occurrence clustering. The clones in this table, taken by TCRdb from immuneACCESS, are in-frame only. Not every clone is retained; where verified, under half of the shortfall comes from an unresolved V gene, and the cause of the rest is unknown. V, J and clone size derive from that table, while D and trimming were established from the DNA sequence. The sample yields approximately 190,000 clones; over 70% were counted once. The top ten clones comprise less than 4.5% of the sample.

The CDR3 sequence holds 15 residues, the cysteine and phenylalanine included. The CDR3 DNA has 45 bases and is translated from base 1. V has 5 bases trimmed and J has 2 bases trimmed; junction bases matching no gene number 6. CDR1 and CDR2 were assigned from the germline V gene (reference sequence) as SGHNT and YYREEE. In total, 666 healthy bone marrow donors made up the cohort. Cohort members were all nominally healthy when sampled, although unrecorded immune exposures were likely present. The donor was CMV seronegative and was included in the group of several hundred seronegative cohort members. A peripheral blood sample was provided by each donor, and peripheral blood mononuclear cells were used for TCR beta sequencing. Genomic DNA extraction from the blood cell samples was performed with the Qiagen DNeasy Blood Extraction Kit. The table lists this clone with a count of one. The target of this receptor is not known. Base qualities are not provided; no much larger clone lies one nucleotide away.

The source is a man aged 50 or older in good health and CMV-seronegative. The V and J genes are TRBV5-4 and TRBJ2-5; TRBD2 matches 10 bases in the middle. Sequencing was done on a sample of PBMCs. The CDR3 loop reads CASSRSGGGQETQYF. Read as DNA, the sequence is TGTGCCAGCAGTAGAAGCGGGGGGGGGCAAGAGACCCAGTACTTC.